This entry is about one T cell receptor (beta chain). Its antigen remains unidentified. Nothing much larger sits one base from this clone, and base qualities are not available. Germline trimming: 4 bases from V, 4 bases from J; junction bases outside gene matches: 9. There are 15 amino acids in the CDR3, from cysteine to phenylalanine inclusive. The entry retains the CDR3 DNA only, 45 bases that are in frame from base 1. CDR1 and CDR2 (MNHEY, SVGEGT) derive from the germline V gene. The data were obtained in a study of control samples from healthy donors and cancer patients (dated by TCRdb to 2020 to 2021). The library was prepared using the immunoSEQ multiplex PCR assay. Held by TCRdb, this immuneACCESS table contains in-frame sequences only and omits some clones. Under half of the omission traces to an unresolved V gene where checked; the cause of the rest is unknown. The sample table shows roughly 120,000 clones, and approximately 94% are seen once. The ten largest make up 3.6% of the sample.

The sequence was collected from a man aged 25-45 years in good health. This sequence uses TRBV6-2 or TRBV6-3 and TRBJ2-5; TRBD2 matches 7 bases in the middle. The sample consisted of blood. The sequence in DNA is TGTGCCAGCAGTTCGGGGGGACTTCCTCGAGAGACCCAGTACTTC. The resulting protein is CASSSGGLPRETQYF.